These 32 T cell receptor beta chains were all obtained from the same sample, sequenced in a study of blood T cell repertoires in COVID-19. Generated by immunoSEQ multiplex PCR, the TCRdb table keeps only in-frame clones and is missing some. Seen here are some 150,000 clones, around 84% observed once, and the top ten hold around 8.5%. What was sequenced was peripheral blood. These TCRs come from a woman aged 55-70 years with acute or convalescent COVID-19.

The V and J genes are TRBV19 and TRBJ1-5, with 9 bases aligning to TRBD1. V shed 6 bases, J shed 4 bases, and the junction held 7 bases outside the gene matches. Germline V lookup: CDR1 LNHDA, CDR2 SQIVND (reference sequence). The length of the CDR3 is 15 residues. CDR3 residues: CASRRDRAINQPQHF. Written as DNA, the CDR3 is TGTGCCAGTAGGAGGGACAGGGCAATTAATCAGCCCCAGCATTTT.

The chain joins TRBV30 to TRBJ2-7, with D unresolved. The CDR3 is 14 amino acids. Trimming took 1 base from V and 4 from J, leaving 14 bases between them. Germline V gene lookup returns CDR1 GTSNPN and CDR2 SVGIG (reference sequence). The CDR3 bases are TGTGCCTGGAGTGAGGCAGGCGTGGGTTACGAGCAGTACTTC. It specifies CAWSEAGVGYEQYF. The full variable domain, completed using reference TRBV30 and TRBJ2-7, is SQTIHQWPATLVQPVGSPLSLECTVEGTSNPNLYWYRQAAGRGLQLLFYSVGIGQISSEVPQNLSASRPQDRQFILSSKKLLLSDSGFYLCAWSEAGVGYEQYFGPGTRLTVT.

The V gene is TRBV7-2, the J gene TRBJ2-5; D uncertain. Trimming took off 0 bases at V and 2 bases at J, with 10 bases between the two ends. This CDR3 comprises 15 residues. From germline, CDR1 is SGHTA and CDR2 FQGNSA. Here the CDR3 reads CASSLALGRQETQYF. The CDR3 DNA reads as TGTGCCAGCAGCTTAGCTCTTGGCAGGCAAGAGACCCAGTACTTC.

The chain recombines TRBV28 with TRBJ1-3; no clear D gene. V lost 5 bases, J lost 0 bases, and 17 bases lay in between. CDR1 is MDHEN, CDR2 SYDVKM, per germline. The CDR3 is 17 amino acids. This chain's CDR3 is CASSISRRPPSGNTIYF. CDR3 coding DNA: TGTGCCAGCAGTATCTCCCGGAGGCCACCCTCTGGAAACACCATATATTTT.

The count of this clone is one. This sequence joins TRBV11-2 and TRBJ2-3, with a possible D match to TRBD2 (5 bases). The germline V gene has CDR1 SGHAT and CDR2 FQNNGV. CDR3 length: 15 residues. V lost 1 base and J lost 1, with 9 bases in between. The CDR3, as DNA: TGTGCCAGCAGCTTAGGTCCGCGGGGCACAGATACGCAGTATTTT. This sequence encodes CASSLGPRGTDTQYF.

V usage is TRBV4-1 and J usage is TRBJ1-1, with TRBD1 matching 9 bases. CDR3 size: 15 residues. CDR1 is MGHRA and CDR2 is YSYEKL in the germline V gene. With 1 base clipped from V and 1 base from J, the junction kept 1 base outside the gene matches. CDR3 protein: CASSQAGQGNTEAFF. CDR3 nucleotide sequence: TGCGCCAGCAGCCAAGCGGGACAGGGGAACACTGAAGCTTTCTTT.

The gene calls are TRBV11-3 and TRBJ2-1; no clear D. The CDR3 length is 15 residues. The germline V and J ends were trimmed by 3 bases and 0 bases, with 9 bases remaining between them. CDR1 SGHNT and CDR2 YENEEA come from the germline V gene. The CDR3 coding sequence is TGTGCCAGCAGCTTCCCATCGAGCTCCTACAATGAGCAGTTCTTC. Its protein is CASSFPSSSYNEQFF.

This chain links TRBV5-4 with TRBJ1-1; D gene unclear. The CDR3 is made up of 18 amino acids. V gave up 4 bases and J gave up 5 bases, with 27 bases separating them. Germline V gene lookup returns CDR1 SGHNT and CDR2 YYREEE (reference sequence). CDR3 region: CASSPTPTLAARKTEAFF. The CDR3 nucleotides read TGTGCCAGCAGCCCGACGCCGACACTTGCAGCTCGGAAAACTGAAGCTTTCTTT.

This chain uses TRBV5-1 with TRBJ2-1; 8 nucleotides match TRBD1. Trimming cost V 4 bases and J 2 bases; bases outside gene matches: 11. The germline gives CDR1 SGHRS, CDR2 YFSETQ. The CDR3 runs to 17 residues. This chain's CDR3 is CASSGQGFGMTYNEQFF. The CDR3 DNA reads TGCGCCAGCAGCGGACAGGGTTTTGGGATGACCTACAATGAGCAGTTCTTC.

V gene TRBV6-1 combines with J gene TRBJ1-1; 10 bases line up with TRBD1. The germline V gene has CDR1 MNHNS and CDR2 SASEGT. The junction had 2 bases not matched to a gene; V was cut back by 3 bases and J by 7 bases. The CDR3 length is 13 residues. The CDR3 here is CASSDRDRGEAFF. The CDR3 bases are TGTGCCAGCAGTGATAGGGACAGGGGTGAAGCTTTCTTT.

The rearrangement links TRBV6-5 to TRBJ1-1; 7 bases map to TRBD1. The CDR3 has 15 amino acids. The V and J ends lost 2 bases and 4 bases, in that order; junction bases with no gene match: 7. Germline V gene lookup returns CDR1 MNHEY and CDR2 SVGAGI. The chain's CDR3 is CASSYRGLSVTEAFF. In DNA, the CDR3 is TGTGCCAGCAGTTACAGGGGGCTGAGTGTCACTGAAGCTTTCTTT.

This clone was seen a few times. The rearrangement uses TRBV29-1 and TRBJ1-1; 12 positions match TRBD1. The ends lost 7 bases at V and 3 bases at J; junction bases unmatched: 6. The CDR3 contains 14 residues. From germline, CDR1 is SQVTM and CDR2 ANQGSEA. CDR3 region: CSAGTGGMYTEAFF. As DNA, the CDR3 is TGCAGCGCTGGGACAGGGGGCATGTACACTGAAGCTTTCTTT.

There are many counts of this clone. This sequence joins TRBV5-6 and TRBJ2-3, with 9 bases matching TRBD2. The CDR3 has 14 residues. V was pared by 2 bases and J by 13 bases, with 11 bases of the junction left unmatched. Germline V gene lookup returns CDR1 SGHDT and CDR2 YYEEEE. DNA for the CDR3: TGTGCCAGCAGCTTAAGGCTAGCGGGGCCTGCGAAGTATTTT. This codes for CASSLRLAGPAKYF. The complete variable domain, with remaining parts taken from reference TRBV5-6 and TRBJ2-3, reads DAGVTQSPTHLIKTRGQQVTLRCSPKSGHDTVSWYQQALGQGPQFIFQYYEEEERQRGNFPDRFSGHQFPNYSSELNVNALLLGDSALYLCASSLRLAGPAKYFGPGTRLTVL.

The V call is TRBV5-4, the J call TRBJ2-7; no definite D call. The CDR3 is made up of 15 amino acids. Germline V gene lookup returns CDR1 SGHNT and CDR2 YYREEE (reference sequence). The V and J ends lost 3 bases and 5 bases respectively, with 18 bases between them. The CDR3 DNA reads as TGTGCCAGCAGCTCGTTAGACACCCTATGGGACGAGCAGTACTTC. This sequence encodes CASSSLDTLWDEQYF.

The rearrangement uses TRBV3-1 (or the pseudogene TRBV3-2) and TRBJ2-7, with TRBD1 identical over 8 bases. The CDR3 totals 14 residues. Germline lookup yields CDR1 LGHDT and CDR2 YNNKEL (reference sequence). Losses at the gene ends were 3 bases for V and 5 bases for J; bases not matched to a gene: 6. CDR3 protein: CASSHLGQGDEQYF. The CDR3 DNA reads TGTGCCAGCAGCCATCTCGGACAGGGCGACGAGCAGTACTTC.

V and J are TRBV5-1 and TRBJ1-2, with D unresolved. CDR3 size: 15 residues. CDR1 and CDR2 from the germline V gene are SGHRS and YFSETQ. The V end lost 3 bases, the J end lost 7 bases, and 19 bases lay between the germline ends. The CDR3 DNA reads as TGCGCCAGCAGCTCTGAGGGTTCAGGCTATCTTGGCTACACCTTC. Protein product: CASSSEGSGYLGYTF.

This clone was seen once. V and J are TRBV10-3 and TRBJ1-3; maybe TRBD1 (6 bases). The CDR3 consists of 14 residues. The V end lost 6 bases, the J end lost 0 bases, and 9 bases lay between the germline ends. CDR1 is ENHRY, CDR2 SYGVKD, per germline. CDR3 sequence reads: CAIRSDSSGNTIYF. The CDR3 DNA reads TGTGCCATCAGATCGGACAGCTCTGGAAACACCATATATTTT.

CDR3 region: CASSHTGTSGGQGEQFF. CDR3 nucleotide sequence: TGTGCCAGCAGCCACACTGGGACTAGCGGGGGCCAGGGGGAGCAGTTCTTC. The V and J genes are TRBV6-9 and TRBJ2-1, with 14 bases fitting TRBD2. The V segment lost 6 bases and the J segment 10 bases; nucleotides outside the gene matches: 14. CDR3 length equals 17 residues. Germline V gives CDR1 MNHGY, CDR2 SVAAGI.

The chain couples TRBV12-3 or TRBV12-4 to TRBJ1-2; 7 positions agree with TRBD1. The trim removed 5 bases at V and 6 bases at J, leaving 6 bases unmatched. The CDR3 consists of 13 residues. CDR3 sequence: CASSNLTGHGYTF. The CDR3 nucleotides read TGTGCCAGCAGTAATCTGACAGGGCATGGCTACACCTTC.

The rearrangement joins TRBV7-9 to TRBJ2-3; D gene uncertain. This CDR3 has 15 amino acids. CDR1 and CDR2 (germline): SEHNR, FQNEAQ (reference sequence). Trimming took off 1 base at V and 2 bases at J, with 10 bases between the two ends. CDR3 DNA sequence: TGTGCCAGCAGCTTAGGCACTCCGATCACAGATACGCAGTATTTT. Translating it yields CASSLGTPITDTQYF.

V and J are TRBV19 and TRBJ2-3; TRBD1 is a possible D gene (7 bases). CDR1 LNHDA and CDR2 SQIVND come from the germline V gene (reference sequence). The V end lost 3 bases, the J end lost 5 bases, and 21 bases lay between the germline ends. There are 17 residues in the CDR3. The CDR3 sequence is CASSISRARGVIDTQYF. CDR3 nucleotides: TGTGCCAGTAGTATCTCGAGGGCCAGGGGGGTGATAGATACGCAGTATTTT.

A word on this clone: This likely comes from a read error, as the CDR3 has no conserved phenylalanine or tryptophan at its end. No DNA is shown, since the ends of the CDR3 on it are uncertain; the CDR3 is the one TCRdb lists. The rearrangement uses TRBV3-1 (or the pseudogene TRBV3-2) and TRBJ1-2; the table calls TRBD1, which could not be checked here. CDR1 and CDR2 from the germline V gene are LGHDT and YNNKEL (reference sequence). The CDR3 has 11 amino acids, counting both end residues. This chain's CDR3 is CASSQGQGSFP.

This clone was seen a single time. This chain joins TRBV9 and TRBJ2-3; 9 bases agree with TRBD2. Germline V gene sequence: CDR1 SGDLS, CDR2 YYNGEE. V lost 1 base and J lost 2; bases outside the gene matches: 5. The CDR3 contains 16 residues. The CDR3 reads CASSVIIAGATDTQYF. CDR3 bases: TGTGCCAGCAGCGTAATAATAGCGGGGGCCACAGATACGCAGTATTTT. Combining the CDR3 with reference TRBV9 and TRBJ2-3 gives the whole variable domain DSGVTQTPKHLITATGQRVTLRCSPRSGDLSVYWYQQSLDQGLQFLIQYYNGEERAKGNILERFSAQQFPDLHSELNLSSLELGDSALYFCASSVIIAGATDTQYFGPGTRLTVL.

The chain recombines TRBV5-1 with TRBJ1-2; no firm D call. The CDR3 is 15 amino acids. V lost 5 bases and J lost 0, with 14 bases in between. Per the germline V gene, CDR1 is SGHRS and CDR2 is YFSETQ. CDR3 residues: CASSSSGEPNYGYTF. DNA for the CDR3: TGCGCCAGCAGTTCTTCAGGTGAACCTAACTATGGCTACACCTTC. Complete variable domain (other parts from reference TRBV5-1 and TRBJ1-2): KAGVTQTPRYLIKTRGQQVTLSCSPISGHRSVSWYQQTPGQGLQFLFEYFSETQRNKGNFPGRFSGRQFSNSRSEMNVSTLELGDSALYLCASSSSGEPNYGYTFGSGTRLTVV.

V and J are TRBV20-1 and TRBJ2-7, with D hard to call. Germline-derived CDR1 and CDR2 are DFQATT and SNEGSKA (reference sequence). The CDR3 runs 11 residues. Trimming pared 3 bases from V and 6 bases from J, leaving 9 bases between. DNA for the CDR3: TGCAGTGCTAGGCTCACGGGCGAGCAGTACTTC. Encoded protein: CSARLTGEQYF.

In its sample, this clone was seen once. The CDR3 is CASSTRTGRVETQYF. The CDR3 coding sequence is TGTGCCAGCAGCACCAGGACAGGGCGTGTGGAGACCCAGTACTTC. The chain links TRBV11-3 to TRBJ2-5; 8 bases line up with TRBD1. The germline CDR1 and CDR2 sequences are SGHNT and YENEEA. The CDR3 sequence is 15 residues long. V lost 5 bases, J lost 5 bases, and 10 bases stayed unmatched.

V gene TRBV28 combines with J gene TRBJ1-2; possible D gene TRBD1, 6 bases. Deletions cut 6 bases from V and 8 bases from J, with 16 bases between. Germline loops: CDR1 MDHEN, CDR2 SYDVKM. The length of the CDR3 is 13 residues. The CDR3 sequence is CASSPQGPWGYTF. For the CDR3, the DNA is TGTGCCAGCAGCCCCCAGGGGCCTTGGGGCTACACCTTC.

The rearrangement uses TRBV10-1 and TRBJ2-3; 10 bases map to TRBD2. The CDR3 has 14 amino acids. V lost 10 bases, J lost 4 bases, and 8 bases stayed unmatched. Germline V gene data show CDR1 as WNHNN and CDR2 as SYGVQD (reference sequence). The CDR3: CATRAGGPADTQYF. The CDR3 DNA reads TGCGCCACTCGAGCGGGGGGGCCAGCAGATACGCAGTATTTT.

V and J are TRBV6-4 and TRBJ2-2; 7 nucleotides line up with TRBD1. Germline V gene sequence: CDR1 MRHNA, CDR2 SNTAGT. Trimming cost V 6 bases and J 4 bases; bases outside gene matches: 2. The CDR3 contains 13 residues. CDR3 in amino acids: CASRQGSTGELFF. CDR3 bases: TGTGCCAGCAGACAGGGGAGCACCGGGGAGCTGTTTTTT.

The chain has TRBV7-2 and TRBJ2-5; 7 nucleotides align to TRBD2. V lost 0 bases, J lost 5 bases, and 12 bases stayed unmatched. This CDR3 is 17 amino acids long. Germline CDR1 and CDR2: SGHTA and FQGNSA. In DNA form, the CDR3 reads TGTGCCAGCAGCTTAGCGGGAGGGGAGGATAGTTTGGAGACCCAGTACTTC. Protein product: CASSLAGGEDSLETQYF.

The V and J genes are TRBV7-2 and TRBJ2-7; tentative D call: TRBD1 (5 bases). Germline V gene lookup returns CDR1 SGHTA and CDR2 FQGNSA. V was cut by 3 bases and J by 4 bases, with 7 bases left in between. CDR3 length: 12 amino acids. CDR3 nucleotide sequence: TGTGCCAGCAGCTTTCAGGGATACGAGCAGTACTTC. This sequence encodes CASSFQGYEQYF.

This clone was detected once. The genes are TRBV15 and TRBJ1-5, with 8 bases lining up with TRBD1. This CDR3 comprises 17 residues. Germline CDR1 reads LNHNV; CDR2 reads YYDKDF (reference sequence). V dropped 4 bases and J dropped 2; count of bases not matched to a gene: 10. The CDR3 loop is CATSILPGGLGNQPQHF. Here the CDR3 DNA reads TGTGCCACCAGCATTCTTCCAGGGGGCCTCGGCAATCAGCCCCAGCATTTT.